Shown below are 15 T cell receptor beta chains from a single sample sequenced in a study of CD8+CD57+ T cells in acquired aplastic anemia (dated by TCRdb to 2016 to 2019). Sequencing used an Illumina HiSeq 2000. Profiling of TCR beta VDJ combinations and CDR3 sequences used genomic DNA as the template. TCRdb trimmed the raw reads at Q25, called clones with MiXCR and kept productive beta chains. CDR3 protein duplicates are merged, each entry listing the most common genes and DNA. For this sample the table gives more than 150,000 distinct CDR3 sequences, of which 40% to 55% were detected only once. Over 7.5% of the sample is taken by the ten largest. Flow cytometry had shown CD8+CD57+ cell expansion in the patients selected for sequencing. Sequencing was carried out using sorted CD4+, CD8+, or CD8+CD57+ T cells (not recorded which) from PBMCs. The source of these receptors is a human donor with aplastic anemia.

This clonotype was detected ten times or more. The rearrangement uses TRBV7-2 and TRBJ2-5; D might be TRBD1 (6 bases). The germline V gene has CDR1 SGHTA and CDR2 FQGNSA. Trimming stripped 4 bases from V and 5 bases from J, with 14 bases between. This CDR3 is 14 amino acids long. CDR3 protein: CASSYQGGAETQYF. In DNA, the CDR3 is TGTGCCAGCAGCTACCAAGGGGGAGCGGAGACCCAGTACTTC.

This clonotype has at least ten counts. The chain employs TRBV4-3 and TRBJ2-7; 8 nucleotides agree with TRBD1. V lost 1 base, J lost 4 bases, and 6 bases stayed unmatched. There are 15 residues in the CDR3. CDR1 is LGHNA and CDR2 is YSLEER in the germline V gene. CDR3 DNA: TGCGCCAGCAGCCAAGTCCGGGACAGGCGGTACGAGCAGTACTTC. Amino acids: CASSQVRDRRYEQYF.

This clonotype was counted ten times or more. This rearrangement joins TRBV7-3 to TRBJ1-3; D is unresolved. The CDR3 is 12 amino acids. Germline CDR1 is SGHTA and CDR2 is FQGTGA. The ends were cut back, 5 bases at V and 4 bases at J, with 6 bases in the middle. For the CDR3, the DNA is TGTGCCAGCAGCCCTGGGGGAAACACCATATATTTT. It translates to CASSPGGNTIYF.

This chain uses TRBV7-3 with TRBJ2-1, with TRBD1 identical over 9 bases. CDR1 and CDR2 from the germline V gene are SGHTA and FQGTGA. Unmatched junction bases numbered 4, after V lost 5 bases and J lost 2 bases. This CDR3 region has 15 residues. As DNA, the CDR3 is TGTGCCAGCAGCGAGGACAGGGGAACCTACAATGAGCAGTTCTTC. It codes for CASSEDRGTYNEQFF.

Ten or more counts support this clonotype. The V gene is TRBV5-1, the J gene TRBJ2-7, with D possibly called TRBD1 or TRBD2 (5 bases each). The CDR3 has 17 amino acids. The germline V and J ends were trimmed by 0 bases and 1 base, with 17 bases remaining between them. Germline V gives CDR1 SGHRS, CDR2 YFSETQ. This CDR3 reads CASSLEPGQPSSYEQYF. CDR3 DNA sequence: TGCGCCAGCAGCTTGGAGCCGGGGCAGCCCTCTTCCTACGAGCAGTACTTC.

CDR3 DNA: TGTGCCATCAGTGCAATGGGGGCCAACGACGAGCAGTACTTC. Protein product: CAISAMGANDEQYF. The J gene is TRBJ2-7, the V gene TRBV10-3, with D possibly TRBD1 on 6 matching bases. V lost 4 bases and J 5 bases, leaving 15 bases between the germline ends. Germline V gene sequence: CDR1 ENHRY, CDR2 SYGVKD. This CDR3 comprises 14 residues.

Concerning this clonotype itself: A much bigger clone sits one base away, suggesting this may be a read error. The V call is TRBV6-5, the J call TRBJ1-6; no definite D call. The CDR3 is made up of 14 amino acids. CDR1 MNHEY and CDR2 SVGAGI come from the germline V gene. Trimming took 2 bases from V and 6 from J, leaving 8 bases between them. The CDR3 loop is CASSYTRTNSPLHF. In DNA, the CDR3 is TGTGCCAGCAGTTACACAAGGACTAATTCACCCCTCCACTTT.

The chain has TRBV2 and TRBJ2-3; 7 nucleotides agree with TRBD2. Germline V gene data show CDR1 as SNHLY and CDR2 as FYNNEI. This CDR3 has 17 amino acids. V gave up 6 bases and J gave up 6 bases; unmatched junction bases: 18. This CDR3 is CASRGSGLRLPVDTQYF. Here the CDR3 DNA reads TGTGCCAGCAGAGGATCGGGACTACGGTTGCCCGTGGATACGCAGTATTTT. Together with reference TRBV2 and TRBJ2-3, the CDR3 gives the full variable domain: EPEVTQTPSHQVTQMGQEVILRCVPISNHLYFYWYRQILGQKVEFLVSFYNNEISEKSEIFDDQFSVERPDGSNFTLKIRSTKLEDSAMYFCASRGSGLRLPVDTQYFGPGTRLTVL.

This clonotype was observed once. The V call is TRBV27, the J call TRBJ2-7; D unresolved. The CDR3 contains 14 residues. Germline V gene sequence: CDR1 MNHEY, CDR2 SMNVEV (reference sequence). The V end was cut by 4 bases, the J end by 3 bases, with 13 bases between. The CDR3 is CASSSPTHSYEQYF. The CDR3 region has the DNA TGTGCCAGCAGTTCCCCCACCCACAGCTACGAGCAGTACTTC.

This sequence joins TRBV10-2 and TRBJ2-7; D remains unclear. The CDR3 has 12 amino acids. Between the trimmed V and J ends, which lost 6 bases and 4 bases, there was a span of 10 bases. Germline V lookup: CDR1 WSHSY, CDR2 SAAADI. This CDR3 reads CASRNTRYEQYF. In nucleotides, the CDR3 is TGCGCCAGCAGAAACACCCGGTACGAGCAGTACTTC.

This clonotype was counted ten times or more. This chain uses TRBV24-1 with TRBJ1-2; 7 bases agree with TRBD1. V dropped 2 bases and J dropped 4; count of bases not matched to a gene: 3. Germline V gives CDR1 KGHDR, CDR2 SFDVKD. The CDR3 runs to 14 residues. This chain's CDR3 is CATSDSQGTYGYTF. The CDR3 coding sequence is TGTGCCACCAGTGATTCACAGGGGACCTATGGCTACACCTTC.

This clonotype was counted many times. The chain recombines TRBV7-9 with TRBJ2-5; 7 nucleotides line up with TRBD2. CDR3 length equals 13 residues. Germline lookup yields CDR1 SEHNR and CDR2 FQNEAQ (reference sequence). J was trimmed by 5 bases and V by 4 bases; bases with no gene match: 4. The CDR3: CASSYNGGETQYF. The CDR3, as DNA: TGTGCCAGCAGCTATAACGGGGGGGAGACCCAGTACTTC.

This clonotype was found a few times. The chain recombines TRBV30 with TRBJ1-2, with 8 bases fitting TRBD1. The CDR3 is 14 amino acids. Germline V gives CDR1 GTSNPN, CDR2 SVGIG (reference sequence). V shed 2 bases, J shed 8 bases, and the junction held 10 bases outside the gene matches. CDR3 residues: CAWSPDRVKEGYTF. CDR3 DNA sequence: TGTGCCTGGAGTCCGGACAGGGTAAAAGAAGGCTACACCTTC.

This clonotype was seen ten or more times. V is TRBV29-1 and J is TRBJ2-6; D remains unclear. This CDR3 comprises 14 residues. Germline loops: CDR1 SQVTM, CDR2 ANQGSEA. Trimming pared 2 bases from V and 3 bases from J, leaving 8 bases between. As DNA, the CDR3 is TGCAGCGTTGAACTCACAGTTGGGGCCAACGTCCTGACTTTC. It translates to CSVELTVGANVLTF.

The chain combines TRBV7-3 with TRBJ1-2, with D perhaps TRBD1 (5 bases). Germline CDR1 reads SGHTA; CDR2 reads FQGTGA. The CDR3 has 13 residues. V was clipped by 5 bases and J by 6 bases, with 13 bases between them. The CDR3 region is CASSRDSLDGYTF. The CDR3, as DNA: TGTGCCAGCAGCCGGGACTCCCTGGATGGCTACACCTTC.